Listed here are 8 T cell receptor beta chains from one sample, sequenced in a study of T cells in Graves' hyperthyroidism and ophthalmopathy. Researchers took RNA transcripts and amplified the TCR beta CDR3 regions from them. First-round RT-PCR of the TCR CDR3 relied on the HTBI primer set. TCRdb redid the calling of the multiplex PCR reads with MiXCR, one entry per CDR3 protein. The repertoire includes approximately 740,000 distinct CDR3 sequences, about 15% of them detected once, and roughly 10% sits in the top ten. The sample comprised blood. Every receptor here comes from a young woman with Graves' hyperthyroidism.

The rearrangement joins TRBV4-2 to TRBJ1-6; D gene unclear. The CDR3 is made up of 19 amino acids. The V end lost 0 bases, the J end lost 0 bases, and 15 bases lay between the germline ends. The germline gives CDR1 LGHNA, CDR2 YNFKEQ. In DNA, the CDR3 is TGTGCCAGCAGCCAAGATGTATTTATCCCGAGCTCCTATAATTCACCCCTCCACTTT. This encodes CASSQDVFIPSSYNSPLHF.

This CDR3 reads CATSAAGGGPNEQFF. The DNA of the CDR3 is TGTGCCACCAGTGCAGCGGGGGGGGGGCCCAATGAGCAGTTCTTC. This sequence joins TRBV24-1 and TRBJ2-1, with 10 bases fitting TRBD2. The CDR3 length is 15 residues. After removal of 5 bases from V and 6 bases from J, the junction contained 6 bases not matched to a gene. Germline CDR1 and CDR2: KGHDR and SFDVKD.

This clonotype was seen a few times. The chain uses TRBV5-1 and TRBJ2-5; TRBD1 matches at 10 bases. After removal of 6 bases from V and 5 bases from J, the junction contained 7 bases not matched to a gene. The CDR3 covers 14 residues. Germline values: CDR1 SGHRS, CDR2 YFSETQ. CDR3 sequence reads: CASTRQGAGETQYF. The CDR3 coding sequence is TGCGCCAGCACCCGACAGGGGGCCGGGGAGACCCAGTACTTC. Full variable domain (remainder filled in from reference TRBV5-1 and TRBJ2-5): KAGVTQTPRYLIKTRGQQVTLSCSPISGHRSVSWYQQTPGQGLQFLFEYFSETQRNKGNFPGRFSGRQFSNSRSEMNVSTLELGDSALYLCASTRQGAGETQYFGPGTRLLVL.

This clonotype occurred many times. The chain is built from TRBV7-2 and TRBJ1-1, with TRBD1 identical over 8 bases. The germline gives CDR1 SGHTA, CDR2 FQGNSA. The CDR3 totals 14 residues. The trim removed 8 bases at V and 2 bases at J, leaving 7 bases unmatched. The CDR3 DNA reads TGTGCCAGCGGACGACAGGGGCGAAACACTGAAGCTTTCTTT. This translates into CASGRQGRNTEAFF. Drawing the rest from reference TRBV7-2 and TRBJ1-1, the complete variable domain is GAGVSQSPSNKVTEKGKDVELRCDPISGHTALYWYRQSLGQGLEFLIYFQGNSAPDKSGLPSDRFSAERTGGSVSTLTIQRTQQEDSAVYLCASGRQGRNTEAFFGQGTRLTVV.

The chain combines TRBV20-1 with TRBJ2-1; D assignment may be TRBD1 or TRBD2 (5 bases each). CDR3 length equals 14 residues. Germline V CDR1 and CDR2: DFQATT, SNEGSKA (reference sequence). V was trimmed by 5 bases and J by 6 bases, leaving 17 bases between them. This chain's CDR3 is CSAGGPPIRNEQFF. Here the CDR3 DNA reads TGCAGTGCTGGGGGACCCCCAATCCGCAATGAGCAGTTCTTC.

The chain is built from TRBV28 and TRBJ2-1; TRBD2 agrees at 7 bases. The ends lost 6 bases at V and 15 bases at J; junction bases unmatched: 8. CDR3 length equals 11 residues. Germline V gene sequence: CDR1 MDHEN, CDR2 SYDVKM. CDR3 DNA sequence: TGTGCCAGCAGCCTGACTAGCAGTCGGTTCTTC. The encoded protein is CASSLTSSRFF.

This clonotype was detected ten times or more. The V and J genes are TRBV12-3 or TRBV12-4 and TRBJ2-5; maybe TRBD2 (6 bases). Between the trimmed V and J ends, which lost 6 bases and 4 bases, there was a span of 21 bases. The length of the CDR3 is 16 residues. CDR3 sequence (DNA): TGTGCCAGCAGCCCTCCGAACTCGGGAGCGGGAGAGACCCAGTACTTC. Its protein product is CASSPPNSGAGETQYF.

Many counts were recorded for this clonotype. The V call is TRBV12-3 or TRBV12-4, the J call TRBJ2-2; D is uncertain. V was cut by 7 bases and J by 6 bases, with 12 bases left in between. The CDR3 consists of 13 residues. The CDR3 loop is CASTLNRAGELFF. Here the CDR3 DNA reads TGTGCCAGCACTCTGAATAGGGCCGGGGAGCTGTTTTTT.